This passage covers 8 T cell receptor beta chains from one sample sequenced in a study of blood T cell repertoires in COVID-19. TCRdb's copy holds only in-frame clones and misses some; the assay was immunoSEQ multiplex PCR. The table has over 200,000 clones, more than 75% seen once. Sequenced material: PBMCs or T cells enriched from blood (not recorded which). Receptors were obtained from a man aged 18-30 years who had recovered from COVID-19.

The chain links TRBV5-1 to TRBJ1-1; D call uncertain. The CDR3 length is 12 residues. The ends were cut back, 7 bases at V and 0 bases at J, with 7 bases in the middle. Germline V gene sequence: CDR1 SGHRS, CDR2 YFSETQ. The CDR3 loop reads CASGVMNTEAFF. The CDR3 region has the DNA TGCGCCAGCGGAGTTATGAACACTGAAGCTTTCTTT. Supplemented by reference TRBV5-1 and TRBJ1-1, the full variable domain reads KAGVTQTPRYLIKTRGQQVTLSCSPISGHRSVSWYQQTPGQGLQFLFEYFSETQRNKGNFPGRFSGRQFSNSRSEMNVSTLELGDSALYLCASGVMNTEAFFGQGTRLTVV.

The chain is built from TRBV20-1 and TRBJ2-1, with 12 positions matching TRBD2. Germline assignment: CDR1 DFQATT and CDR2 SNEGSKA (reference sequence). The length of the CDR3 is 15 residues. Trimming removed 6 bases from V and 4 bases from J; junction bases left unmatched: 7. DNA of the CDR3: TGCAGTGCCAGTACGACTAGCGGGAGATACAATGAGCAGTTCTTC. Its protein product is CSASTTSGRYNEQFF.

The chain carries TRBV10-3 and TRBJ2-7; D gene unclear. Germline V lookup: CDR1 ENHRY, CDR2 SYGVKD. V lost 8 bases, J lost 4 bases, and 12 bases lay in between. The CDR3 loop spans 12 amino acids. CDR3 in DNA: TGTGCCATCCCCCCCCTCTCGTACGAGCAGTACTTC. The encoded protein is CAIPPLSYEQYF.

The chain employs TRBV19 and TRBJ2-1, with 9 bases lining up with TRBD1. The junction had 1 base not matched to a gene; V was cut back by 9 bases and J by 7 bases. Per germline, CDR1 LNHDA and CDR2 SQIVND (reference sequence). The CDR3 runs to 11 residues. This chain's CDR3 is CASGQGNEQFF. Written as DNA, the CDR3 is TGTGCCAGCGGACAGGGGAATGAGCAGTTCTTC.

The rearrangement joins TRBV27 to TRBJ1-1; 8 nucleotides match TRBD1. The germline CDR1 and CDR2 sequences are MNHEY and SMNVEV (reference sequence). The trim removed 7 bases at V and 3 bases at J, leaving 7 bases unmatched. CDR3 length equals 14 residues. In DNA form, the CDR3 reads TGTGCCAGCACCCGGACAGGGACATACACTGAAGCTTTCTTT. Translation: CASTRTGTYTEAFF.

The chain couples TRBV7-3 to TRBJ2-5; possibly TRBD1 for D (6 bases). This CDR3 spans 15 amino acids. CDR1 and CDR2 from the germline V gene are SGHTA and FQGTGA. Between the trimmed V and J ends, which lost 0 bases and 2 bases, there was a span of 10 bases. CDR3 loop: CASSLTPGQQETQYF. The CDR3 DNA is TGTGCCAGCAGCTTAACGCCGGGACAACAAGAGACCCAGTACTTC.

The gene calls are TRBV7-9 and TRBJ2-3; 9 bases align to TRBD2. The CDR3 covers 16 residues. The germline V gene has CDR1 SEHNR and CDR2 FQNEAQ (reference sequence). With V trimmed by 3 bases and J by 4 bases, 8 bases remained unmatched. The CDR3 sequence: CASSFFLTSGADTQYF. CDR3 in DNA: TGTGCCAGCAGCTTCTTTCTGACTAGCGGCGCAGATACGCAGTATTTT.

In DNA form, the CDR3 reads TGCAGTGCTAGTGGCAGGGGGGAATCCAATCAGCCCCAGCATTTT. It yields the protein CSASGRGESNQPQHF. The chain joins TRBV20-1 to TRBJ1-5; TRBD1 matches 7 bases. This CDR3 is built from 15 residues. V trimming: 3 bases; J trimming: 3 bases; junction bases outside the gene matches: 8. The germline gives CDR1 DFQATT, CDR2 SNEGSKA (reference sequence).